Shown below are 17 T cell receptor beta chains from a single sample sequenced in a study of shared clonotypes between healthy human individuals. The data were produced by immunoSEQ multiplex PCR, yet TCRdb's version contains in-frame clones alone and is incomplete. Altogether roughly 2 million clones are present, about 95% being singletons, with the ten largest covering roughly 0.13%. Sequencing was performed on naive CD4+ T cells sorted from blood. Subset specified: CD45RA+ positively selected. The receptors derive from a man between 18 and 35 years old in good health.

The gene calls are TRBV18 and TRBJ2-1; 13 bases match TRBD2. CDR3 length equals 18 residues. The J segment lost 0 bases and the V segment lost 1 base, leaving 3 bases of the junction unmatched. CDR1 and CDR2 (germline): KGHSH, LQKENI. Written as DNA, the CDR3 is TGTGCCAGCTCACCACGACTAGCGGGGGGTAGCTCCTACAATGAGCAGTTCTTC. Translated: CASSPRLAGGSSYNEQFF. Using reference TRBV18 and TRBJ2-1 for the parts outside the CDR3, the full variable domain is NAGVMQNPRHLVRRRGQEARLRCSPMKGHSHVYWYRQLPEEGLKFMVYLQKENIIDESGMPKERFSAEFPKEGPSILRIQQVVRGDSAAYFCASSPRLAGGSSYNEQFFGPGTRLTVL.

The chain has TRBV28 and TRBJ1-2, with TRBD1 matching 9 bases. The length of the CDR3 is 15 residues. From germline, CDR1 is MDHEN and CDR2 SYDVKM. Losses at the gene ends were 5 bases for V and 5 bases for J; bases not matched to a gene: 9. This chain's CDR3 is CASSPPGQGGYGYTF. The CDR3, as DNA: TGTGCCAGCAGTCCCCCGGGACAGGGAGGATATGGCTACACCTTC.

This chain links TRBV30 with TRBJ2-4; D gene ambiguous. This CDR3 is 16 amino acids long. Germline lookup yields CDR1 GTSNPN and CDR2 SVGIG (reference sequence). The ends were cut back, 5 bases at V and 2 bases at J, with 19 bases in the middle. CDR3 nucleotides: TGTGCCTGGGTCAACAAGGGTACAAGTACCAAAAACATTCAGTACTTC. This gives the protein CAWVNKGTSTKNIQYF.

DNA of the CDR3: TGTGCCAGTAGTATAGACAGCTTTGTGGCCCAGTACTTC. Its protein product is CASSIDSFVAQYF. The genes are TRBV19 and TRBJ2-5; D gene unclear. V lost 0 bases and J lost 9, with 11 bases in between. The CDR3 extends over 13 amino acids. Per the germline V gene, CDR1 is LNHDA and CDR2 is SQIVND (reference sequence).

Only one count was recorded for this clone. The chain joins TRBV18 to TRBJ1-2; TRBD1 agrees at 7 bases. The CDR3 contains 14 residues. From germline, CDR1 is KGHSH and CDR2 LQKENI. V lost 3 bases, J lost 3 bases, and 4 bases stayed unmatched. The CDR3 protein is CASSPTGDHYGYTF. Written as DNA, the CDR3 is TGTGCCAGCTCACCCACAGGGGATCACTATGGCTACACCTTC.

For this clone: Other DNA sequences of this sample code for an identical CDR3. V usage is TRBV5-1 and J usage is TRBJ2-5; D unclear. Trimming stripped 0 bases from V and 5 bases from J, with 5 bases between. CDR1 and CDR2 from the germline V gene are SGHRS and YFSETQ. This CDR3 contains 12 residues. This chain's CDR3 is CASSLALETQYF. CDR3 in DNA: TGCGCCAGCAGCTTGGCGTTGGAGACCCAGTACTTC. Looking up the rest from reference TRBV5-1 and TRBJ2-5 gives the full variable domain: KAGVTQTPRYLIKTRGQQVTLSCSPISGHRSVSWYQQTPGQGLQFLFEYFSETQRNKGNFPGRFSGRQFSNSRSEMNVSTLELGDSALYLCASSLALETQYFGPGTRLLVL.

Note on this clone: The junction departs from germline at one end; a sequencing error may be responsible. The chain links TRBV10-3 to TRBJ2-7; D ambiguous. The CDR3 extends over 12 amino acids. Germline CDR1 is ENHRY and CDR2 is SYGVKD. This chain's CDR3 is CASSLSLYEQYF. The CDR3 nucleotides read TGTGCCAGCAGTTTATCCCTGTACGAGCAGTACTTC.

Concerning this clone: This sample also contains other DNA sequences that code for the same CDR3. This sequence joins TRBV2 and TRBJ2-7; D perhaps matches TRBD1 (7 bases). V lost 3 bases and J lost 6, with 15 bases in between. The CDR3 loop spans 14 amino acids. CDR1 SNHLY and CDR2 FYNNEI come from the germline V gene. CDR3: CASSERQGGGEQYF. CDR3 DNA: TGTGCCAGCAGTGAGAGGCAGGGGGGAGGCGAGCAGTACTTC.

This chain joins TRBV27 and TRBJ1-5; D is undetermined. CDR1 and CDR2 (germline): MNHEY, SMNVEV (reference sequence). CDR3 length: 15 residues. The ends were cut back, 3 bases at V and 0 bases at J, with 9 bases in the middle. DNA of the CDR3: TGTGCCAGCAGTTTGGGCAAGAATAGCAATCAGCCCCAGCATTTT. It translates to CASSLGKNSNQPQHF.

The chain recombines TRBV10-1 with TRBJ2-7, with 10 positions matching TRBD1. The length of the CDR3 is 14 residues. J gave up 4 bases and V 2 bases, and 2 bases lay outside the gene matches. Per the germline V gene, CDR1 is WNHNN and CDR2 is SYGVQD (reference sequence). Written as DNA, the CDR3 is TGCGCCAGCAGTGAGGGGACAGGGGAGTACGAGCAGTACTTC. It specifies CASSEGTGEYEQYF.

The genes are TRBV10-1 and TRBJ2-1, with 12 nucleotides matching TRBD2. V lost 6 bases and J lost 4; bases outside the gene matches: 4. Germline V lookup: CDR1 WNHNN, CDR2 SYGVQD (reference sequence). The CDR3 runs to 15 residues. DNA of the CDR3: TGCGCCAGCAGAGCCGGGACTAGCGGGTACAATGAGCAGTTCTTC. Its protein product is CASRAGTSGYNEQFF.

The chain links TRBV7-2 to TRBJ2-5, with D possibly being TRBD2 (5 bases). The germline V gene has CDR1 SGHTA and CDR2 FQGNSA. The CDR3 totals 16 residues. V was pared by 5 bases and J by 5 bases, with 21 bases between. CDR3 residues: CASSLTSGVGWETQYF. CDR3 coding DNA: TGTGCCAGCAGCCTAACCAGCGGAGTGGGGTGGGAGACCCAGTACTTC.

V gene TRBV5-1 combines with J gene TRBJ2-2, with 8 bases fitting TRBD2. The V gene's germline CDR1 is SGHRS and CDR2 YFSETQ. This CDR3 has 18 residues. J lost 4 bases, V lost 0 bases, and 11 bases had no gene match. CDR3 bases: TGCGCCAGCAGCTTGGCCAGGCGGGGGGCCCTGAGCACCGGGGAGCTGTTTTTT. Translation gives CASSLARRGALSTGELFF.

The chain joins TRBV5-4 to TRBJ1-1, with 9 bases that match TRBD1. There are 14 residues in the CDR3. CDR1 is SGHNT, CDR2 YYREEE, per germline (reference sequence). After removal of 10 bases from V and 7 bases from J, the junction contained 14 bases not matched to a gene. CDR3 in amino acids: CAFLTGGAPHEAFF. The CDR3 DNA follows: TGTGCCTTCCTAACAGGGGGCGCCCCCCATGAAGCTTTCTTT.

The chain joins TRBV18 to TRBJ2-2; perhaps TRBD2 as D (6 bases). The germline CDR1 and CDR2 sequences are KGHSH and LQKENI. The CDR3 covers 14 residues. V dropped 10 bases and J dropped 3 bases, with 15 bases sitting between them. The CDR3 reads CATTLGGDTGELFF. The CDR3 DNA sequence: TGTGCCACCACCCTAGGCGGGGACACCGGGGAGCTGTTTTTT.

This clone was observed once. The gene calls are TRBV6-1 and TRBJ2-7, with 12 bases lining up with TRBD2. CDR1 is MNHNS and CDR2 is SASEGT in the germline V gene. Losses at the gene ends were 4 bases for V and 1 base for J; bases not matched to a gene: 5. This CDR3 has 16 amino acids. CDR3 bases: TGTGCCAGCAGTGGGACTAGCGGGGATATATCCTACGAGCAGTACTTC. Amino acids: CASSGTSGDISYEQYF.

The rearrangement joins TRBV21-1 to TRBJ2-7; the table's D gene call, TRBD1, was not cross checked with the DNA. TRBV21-1 is described as a pseudogene. This CDR3 comprises 14 residues. The CDR3 DNA reads TGTGCCAGCAGCACGAAGGGACACTCCTACGAGCAGTACTTC. This encodes CASSTKGHSYEQYF.